This T cell receptor beta chain was captured by sequencing in a study of T cell clones after liver transplantation. In the study overall: TCRbeta sequencing after a pre-transplant mixed lymphocyte reaction identified graft-donor-reactive clones, later tracked in post-transplant blood.

Per the germline V gene, CDR1 is MDHEN and CDR2 is SYDVKM. This CDR3 is 14 amino acids long. The V gene lost 5 bases and the J gene lost 4 bases, with 14 bases spanning the gap. This clone was detected a few times. Sequenced by immunoSEQ multiplex PCR; TCRdb stores in-frame clones only, minus some. This sample has about 120,000 clones, with 90% found just once. The material was CD4+ T cells from blood, obtained 12 months after liver transplant. This clonotype was obtained from a human patient who received a liver transplant. Certain T cells may be donor cells from the graft. The gene calls are TRBV28 and TRBJ1-2, with TRBD1 as a possible D gene (6 bases). Here the CDR3 reads CASSPPTGRYGYTF. As DNA, the CDR3 is TGTGCCAGCAGTCCACCAACAGGGCGCTATGGCTACACCTTC.